This TCR beta chain was captured in a study of glioma-infiltrating T cells. This CDR3 region has 15 residues. Germline loops: CDR1 MNHEY, CDR2 SVGAGI. V dropped 10 bases and J dropped 0 bases, with 17 bases sitting between them. For this clonotype: A read error may explain this, as a much larger clone is one base away.

Using RNA template, CDR3s of TCR alpha and beta were amplified with iRepertoire arm-PCR. TCRdb itself ran the multiplex PCR reads through MiXCR, one entry per CDR3 protein. The table shows about 380,000 distinct CDR3 sequences, with 41% occurring only once. The receptor's source is a human donor with low-grade glioma or glioblastoma, undergoing nonglioma brain surgery, or in good health (not recorded which). Sequencing used glioma tissue, nonneoplastic brain tissue, or PBMCs (not recorded which). This sequence joins TRBV6-5 and TRBJ2-3; D is unclear. CDR3 protein: CATPIGTESTDTQYF. As DNA, the CDR3 is TGTGCCACCCCGATCGGAACAGAAAGCACAGATACGCAGTATTTT.